A selection of T cell receptor beta chains follows, all from one sample in a study of CD8 T cells in Susac syndrome. TCRdb redid the calling of the immunoSEQ multiplex PCR reads with MiXCR, one entry per CDR3 protein. There are around 190,000 distinct CDR3 sequences in the sample; roughly 94% occur only once, and roughly 0.11% lies in the top ten. Sequencing used CD4+ T cells from PBMCs. The source is a human donor with Susac syndrome. The CDR3 runs from the conserved cysteine through the conserved F or W. A D gene is named only where the DNA matches it firmly. Not every row has a clone size; where given, it reads once, few, many or a size class.

abundance,j_gene,v_gene,d_gene,len,CDR3nt,CDR3aa
NA,TRBJ1-5,TRBV12-3/TRBV12-4,NA,13,TGTGCCAGCAGTTTCTCAGAGAATCAGCCCCAGCATTTT,CASSFSENQPQHF
NA,TRBJ2-5,TRBV20-1,NA,13,TGCAGTGCTAGCAGGACGGCTAAAGAGACCCAGTACTTC,CSASRTAKETQYF
NA,TRBJ1-1,TRBV30,NA,15,TGTGCCTGGAGTTCTAATGGGGGGACATACACTGAAGCTTTCTTT,CAWSSNGGTYTEAFF
few,TRBJ1-5,TRBV7-2,NA,13,TGTGCCAGCAGCTTAAACAGCAATCAGCCCCAGCATTTT,CASSLNSNQPQHF
NA,TRBJ2-1,TRBV5-1,TRBD2,15,TGCGCCAGCAGCCCGACTAGCGGGTCCTACAATGAGCAGTTCTTC,CASSPTSGSYNEQFF
NA,TRBJ1-5,TRBV9,NA,12,TGTGCCAGCAGTGCCGGGAGTCAGCCCCAGCATTTT,CASSAGSQPQHF
NA,TRBJ2-5,TRBV2,NA,11,TGTGCCAGCAGTGGGATTGAGACCCAGTACTTC,CASSGIETQYF
NA,TRBJ2-2,TRBV7-3,NA,14,TGTGCCAGCAGCTTTGGTCCTCTGTCCGGGGAGCTGTTTTTT,CASSFGPLSGELFF
NA,TRBJ2-3,TRBV20-1,TRBD2,13,TGCAGTGCAGCCGGGGGGGCCACAGATACGCAGTATTTT,CSAAGGATDTQYF
NA,TRBJ2-2,TRBV5-1,NA,15,TGCGCCAGCAGCCCCGCTAGGGGAAAAACCGGGGAGCTGTTTTTT,CASSPARGKTGELFF
NA,TRBJ2-2,TRBV20-1,TRBD2,13,TGCAGCGGTAGCGGGGTCAACACCGGGGAGCTGTTTTTT,CSGSGVNTGELFF
NA,TRBJ1-2,TRBV4-3,NA,12,TGCGCCAGCAGCCAAGACTACTATGGCTACACCTTC,CASSQDYYGYTF
NA,TRBJ2-3,TRBV2,NA,15,TGTGCCAGCAGTGATGATGGGGGGGCGAGAGATACGCAGTATTTT,CASSDDGGARDTQYF
NA,TRBJ2-7,TRBV20-1,TRBD1,14,TGCAGTGCTAGGCCGGGACAGGCATCCTACGAGCAGTACTTC,CSARPGQASYEQYF
NA,TRBJ1-1,TRBV2,NA,14,TGTGCCAGCAGTGAAACAGGGATTTCCGCTGAAGCTTTCTTT,CASSETGISAEAFF
NA,TRBJ1-5,TRBV5-1,NA,17,TGCGCCAGCCCCGGGGCAGGGAAGGAATGTAGCGATCAGCCCCAGCATTTT,CASPGAGKECSDQPQHF
NA,TRBJ1-4,TRBV29-1,TRBD1,13,TGCAGCGCACAGGGGGGCTCCGATGAAAAACTGTTTTTT,CSAQGGSDEKLFF
NA,TRBJ2-1,TRBV7-2,TRBD2,15,TGTGCCAGCAGCTTAGGAGCGGGGGGTTGGAATGAGCAGTTCTTC,CASSLGAGGWNEQFF
NA,TRBJ1-2,TRBV3-1,NA,14,TGTGCCAGCAGCCAAGATAGAGGTTCGGGTGGCTACACCTTC,CASSQDRGSGGYTF
NA,TRBJ1-6,TRBV20-1,NA,13,TGCAGTGCCAGTGGGGGTCGGGATTCACCCCTCCACTTT,CSASGGRDSPLHF
NA,TRBJ2-5,TRBV20-1,NA,11,TGCAGTGCCTTACTAGGGGAGACCCAGTACTTC,CSALLGETQYF
NA,TRBJ2-7,TRBV20-1,TRBD2,14,TGCAGTGCTCTACCGGGACTACAATTATACGAGCAGTACTTC,CSALPGLQLYEQYF
NA,TRBJ1-2,TRBV29-1,NA,11,TGCAGCGTTGCCCTAAACTATGGCTACACCTTC,CSVALNYGYTF
once,TRBJ1-1,TRBV4-3,NA,13,TGCGCCAGCAGCCAGACCATGAACACTGAAGCTTTCTTT,CASSQTMNTEAFF
NA,TRBJ1-1,TRBV7-2,TRBD1,14,TGTGCCAGCAGTTTTTACAGGGGCGACACTGAAGCTTTCTTT,CASSFYRGDTEAFF
NA,TRBJ2-7,TRBV3-1,NA,12,TGTGCCAGCAGCCAAGTCGCGCACGAGCAGTACTTC,CASSQVAHEQYF
NA,TRBJ1-1,TRBV30,NA,12,TGTGCCTGGAGCGACAGGAACACTGAAGCTTTCTTT,CAWSDRNTEAFF
NA,TRBJ2-3,TRBV14,NA,14,TGTGCCAGCACCCACAAGGAGGTCTCAGATACGCAGTATTTT,CASTHKEVSDTQYF
NA,TRBJ1-2,TRBV29-1,NA,12,TGCAGCGTTGCACAGGCGGGGGGGGGCTACACCTTC,CSVAQAGGGYTF
NA,TRBJ2-3,TRBV6-1,TRBD2,17,TGTGCCAGCAGAACCTGGACTAGCGGGGGGGAGGCAGATACGCAGTATTTT,CASRTWTSGGEADTQYF
NA,TRBJ2-7,TRBV5-1,NA,15,TGCGCCAGCAGCTTGGTACCCCAGGGGCGGTACGAGCAGTACTTC,CASSLVPQGRYEQYF
NA,TRBJ2-3,TRBV7-2,NA,13,TGTGCCAGCATCAGGGGTCTCACAGATACGCAGTATTTT,CASIRGLTDTQYF
NA,TRBJ1-4,TRBV12-3/TRBV12-4,TRBD1,16,TGTGCCAGCAGTTTAGGGACAGGGACCTCCCGGGGAAAACTGTTTTTT,CASSLGTGTSRGKLFF
NA,TRBJ1-2,TRBV7-2,NA,14,TGTGCCAGCAGCTCGGGCGGAAGGATTTATGGCTACACCTTC,CASSSGGRIYGYTF
once,TRBJ2-4,TRBV25-1,NA,15,TGTGCCAGCAGTGGCCACTCCTTAGCAGGGACGGCTCAGTACTTC,CASSGHSLAGTAQYF
NA,TRBJ1-1,TRBV12-3/TRBV12-4,TRBD1,14,TGTGCCAGCACTAAGACAGGGGTGAACACTGAAGCTTTCTTT,CASTKTGVNTEAFF
once,TRBJ2-6,TRBV13,TRBD2,18,TGTGCCAGCAGCTTAAGGACTAGCGGAAGCTCTGGGGCCAACGTCCTGACTTTC,CASSLRTSGSSGANVLTF
NA,TRBJ1-1,TRBV30,NA,11,TGTGCCTGGAGTATGGACACTGAAGCTTTCTTT,CAWSMDTEAFF
NA,TRBJ1-5,TRBV2,NA,15,TGTGCCAGCAGGAGCGAGGGACTGACGAATCAGCCCCAGCATTTT,CASRSEGLTNQPQHF
once,TRBJ1-6,TRBV20-1,NA,12,TGCAGTGTAGGGAACGGAAATTCACCCCTCCACTTT,CSVGNGNSPLHF
few,TRBJ1-2,TRBV6-1,TRBD1,13,TGTGCCAGCACTACCGGGACAGGGCTCGGCTACACCTTC,CASTTGTGLGYTF
once,TRBJ2-5,TRBV6-6,NA,14,TGTGCCAGCAGTTACTCGACGGGGTGGGAGACCCAGTACTTC,CASSYSTGWETQYF
once,TRBJ2-1,TRBV6-2/TRBV6-3,TRBD1,14,TGTGCCAGCAGAGATCCGGGACAGAACAATGAGCAGTTCTTC,CASRDPGQNNEQFF
NA,TRBJ1-6,TRBV29-1,TRBD1,13,TGCAGCGTTCGGGACAGGTATAATTCACCCCTCCACTTT,CSVRDRYNSPLHF
NA,TRBJ1-6,TRBV13,TRBD1,15,TGTGCCAGCAGCTCCCGGGACAGGGGGAATTCACCCCTCCACTTT,CASSSRDRGNSPLHF
NA,TRBJ2-2,TRBV4-3,TRBD2,17,TGCGCCAGCAGCCAAGGGACCGGGGGGGTTGGCACCGGGGAGCTGTTTTTT,CASSQGTGGVGTGELFF
once,TRBJ2-3,TRBV10-3,NA,11,TGTGCCATCAGTGAGGGGGGCCTGCAGTATTTT,CAISEGGLQYF
NA,TRBJ2-1,TRBV3-1,NA,11,TGTGCCAGCAGCCAAGCCCGCGTGCAGTTCTTC,CASSQARVQFF
NA,TRBJ2-7,TRBV29-1,TRBD1,13,TGCAGCGCGTGGACAGGGGGCTCCTACGAGCAGTACTTC,CSAWTGGSYEQYF